The 22 T cell receptor beta chains listed next were all sequenced from one sample in a study of regulatory T cells in long-lasting Graves disease. Libraries of TCR beta came from iRepertoire HTBI primers plus Arm-PCR of CDR3 regions. TCRdb itself ran the multiplex PCR reads through MiXCR, one entry per CDR3 protein. Of over 650,000 distinct CDR3 sequences listed, 25% to 30% are singletons. Time point: persistent/refractory GD, antithyroid drugs over 5 years with positive TRAb. Extracted PBMC RNA gave rise to the TCR library. The sequences come from peripheral blood mononuclear cells (PBMCs), collected when the disease was refractory, from a patient treated with antithyroid drugs. These receptors came from a female donor with Graves disease.

This clonotype was recorded a few times. The V call is TRBV30, the J call TRBJ1-2; no reliable D call. Germline CDR1 is GTSNPN and CDR2 is SVGIG (reference sequence). The CDR3 length is 13 residues. Deletions cut 0 bases from V and 3 bases from J, with 8 bases between. In DNA form, the CDR3 reads TGTGCCTGGAGTGTTGCCAGCCACTATGGCTACACCTTC. Its protein is CAWSVASHYGYTF.

There are a few counts of this clonotype. The V call is TRBV7-3, the J call TRBJ1-1; D is uncertain. Germline V gives CDR1 SGHTA, CDR2 FQGTGA. The germline V and J ends were trimmed by 0 bases and 1 base, with 15 bases remaining between them. CDR3 length equals 17 residues. The CDR3 nucleotides are TGTGCCAGCAGCTTAACGGGGATAGGCAGAAGGAACACTGAAGCTTTCTTT. This sequence encodes CASSLTGIGRRNTEAFF.

J is TRBJ1-4 and V is TRBV20-1; the D is unclear. Germline lookup yields CDR1 DFQATT and CDR2 SNEGSKA (reference sequence). V gave up 5 bases and J gave up 2 bases, with 9 bases separating them. This CDR3 comprises 13 residues. As DNA, the CDR3 is TGCAGTGCTCCGGGTCGTACTAATGAAAAACTGTTTTTT. Its protein is CSAPGRTNEKLFF.

The chain has TRBV6-1 and TRBJ1-2; 8 positions agree with TRBD1. The CDR3 has 15 residues. Per germline, CDR1 MNHNS and CDR2 SASEGT. Trimming at V came to 8 bases and at J to 7 bases, leaving 15 bases not matched to a gene. The CDR3: CASLRTARGPSGYTF. In DNA, the CDR3 is TGTGCCAGCCTAAGAACCGCCAGGGGGCCCAGTGGCTACACCTTC.

This clonotype was seen repeatedly, ten times or more. The rearrangement uses TRBV12-3 or TRBV12-4 and TRBJ1-5, with TRBD1 matching 7 bases. V lost 6 bases and J lost 2; bases outside the gene matches: 4. CDR3 length equals 14 residues. CDR3 nucleotides: TGTGCCAGCAGCCACAGGGGTGGCAATCAGCCCCAGCATTTT. It encodes CASSHRGGNQPQHF.

This clonotype was recorded many times. J is TRBJ2-7 and V is TRBV28; TRBD2 matches at 7 bases. The germline V gene has CDR1 MDHEN and CDR2 SYDVKM. Trimming cost V 6 bases and J 2 bases; bases outside gene matches: 7. This CDR3 is built from 14 residues. The CDR3 DNA sequence: TGTGCCAGCAGCCCAGGGAGGGGTCCCTACGAGCAGTACTTC. It translates to CASSPGRGPYEQYF.

The V gene is TRBV20-1, the J gene TRBJ1-2; TRBD1 is a possible D gene (6 bases). Germline V gene data show CDR1 as DFQATT and CDR2 as SNEGSKA (reference sequence). This CDR3 has 14 amino acids. Trimming pared 3 bases from V and 4 bases from J, leaving 15 bases between. The CDR3 bases are TGCAGTGCTAGCCTGGACAGCTCCGTCTATGGCTACACCTTC. Translation: CSASLDSSVYGYTF.

The genes are TRBV6-5 and TRBJ2-7, with TRBD2 matching 9 bases. V lost 0 bases and J lost 3; bases outside the gene matches: 6. This CDR3 comprises 16 residues. Germline V gives CDR1 MNHEY, CDR2 SVGAGI. CDR3 sequence reads: CASSYSPKTSGYEQYF. For the CDR3, the DNA is TGTGCCAGCAGTTACTCCCCTAAGACTAGCGGCTACGAGCAGTACTTC.

This clonotype was seen only a few times. This chain joins TRBV2 and TRBJ1-1; D unclear. Trimming removed 10 bases from V and 1 base from J, with 10 bases in between. The CDR3 has 12 residues. Germline V gene lookup returns CDR1 SNHLY and CDR2 FYNNEI. The CDR3 DNA follows: TGTGCCACCCCAGGCGAGAACACTGAAGCTTTCTTT. Translated: CATPGENTEAFF.

This clonotype has more than one count but fewer than ten. V usage is TRBV20-1 and J usage is TRBJ1-5; 12 nucleotides match TRBD1. This CDR3 is built from 18 residues. Germline CDR1 reads DFQATT; CDR2 reads SNEGSKA (reference sequence). Unmatched junction bases numbered 14, after V lost 6 bases and J lost 2 bases. The CDR3 bases are TGCAGTGCCCCACCCCCGGGACAGGGGGCGCATCGCAATCAGCCCCAGCATTTT. Protein: CSAPPPGQGAHRNQPQHF.

This clonotype was counted ten times or more. The CDR3 sequence is CASKDVGSYEQYF. The CDR3 nucleotides are TGTGCCAGCAAGGACGTAGGGTCCTACGAGCAGTACTTC. The chain uses TRBV6-1 and TRBJ2-7; D not certain. The germline V and J ends were trimmed by 7 bases and 1 base, with 11 bases remaining between them. The CDR3 spans 13 residues. Germline CDR1 is MNHNS and CDR2 is SASEGT.

This clonotype was seen a handful of times. V is TRBV27 and J is TRBJ2-5; D is tentatively TRBD1 or TRBD2 (6 bases each). Trimming removed 3 bases at V and 5 bases at J, with 13 bases between. The CDR3 is 14 amino acids. Looked up from germline, CDR1 is MNHEY and CDR2 is SMNVEV (reference sequence). CDR3 residues: CASSLMWGAETQYF. The CDR3 DNA reads as TGTGCCAGCAGTTTGATGTGGGGGGCCGAGACCCAGTACTTC.

For this clonotype: At one of its ends the junction is not consistent with the germline gene, which may arise from a read error. V usage is TRBV6-2 or TRBV6-3 and J usage is TRBJ2-7, with D perhaps TRBD1 (6 bases). This CDR3 region has 18 residues. Germline V CDR1 and CDR2: MNHEY, SVGEGT. For the CDR3, the DNA is TGTGCCGGCAGCCAGACAGGAGGTTCCCCCTCATCGAGGTACGAGCAGTACTTC. It encodes CAGSQTGGSPSSRYEQYF.

This clonotype was seen a handful of times. The chain recombines TRBV29-1 with TRBJ1-1; TRBD1 agrees at 7 bases. V gave up 7 bases and J gave up 4 bases; unmatched junction bases: 12. CDR3 size: 14 residues. CDR1 SQVTM and CDR2 ANQGSEA come from the germline V gene. Here the CDR3 DNA reads TGCAGCGCCTATCCAGGGGGGGCGCGCACTGAAGCTTTCTTT. This translates into CSAYPGGARTEAFF.

Ten or more counts support this clonotype. The V and J genes are TRBV5-1 and TRBJ1-2; D not certain. This CDR3 spans 14 amino acids. Germline V gives CDR1 SGHRS, CDR2 YFSETQ. Trimming removed 0 bases from V and 2 bases from J, with 8 bases in between. CDR3 region: CASSLVSGNYGYTF. CDR3 bases: TGCGCCAGCAGCTTGGTTTCGGGAAACTATGGCTACACCTTC.

The chain's CDR3 is CASSLSRTSGSDTQYF. The CDR3 nucleotides are TGTGCCAGCAGTTTGTCCCGGACTAGCGGGTCAGATACGCAGTATTTT. This chain uses TRBV12-3 or TRBV12-4 with TRBJ2-3; 11 bases are shared with TRBD2. The CDR3 is 16 amino acids. V lost 3 bases, J lost 4 bases, and 6 bases stayed unmatched.

The gene calls are TRBV12-3 or TRBV12-4 and TRBJ1-5, with 7 bases identical to TRBD1. The CDR3 sequence is 15 residues long. V lost 5 bases, J lost 5 bases, and 9 bases stayed unmatched. CDR3 coding DNA: TGTGCCAGCAGTCCGACAGGGCGGGGGGATCAGCCCCAGCATTTT. Amino acids: CASSPTGRGDQPQHF.

This clonotype has ten or more counts. The V call is TRBV12-3 or TRBV12-4, the J call TRBJ1-4; possibly TRBD1 for D (5 bases). This CDR3 spans 12 amino acids. V gave up 6 bases and J gave up 6 bases, with 8 bases separating them. CDR3 amino acids: CASSPGDEKLFF. In nucleotides, the CDR3 is TGTGCCAGCAGCCCGGGGGATGAAAAACTGTTTTTT.

The gene calls are TRBV5-1 and TRBJ2-5; 7 bases match TRBD1. CDR3 length equals 15 residues. With 0 bases clipped from V and 5 bases from J, the junction kept 7 bases outside the gene matches. The germline V gene encodes CDR1 SGHRS and CDR2 YFSETQ. As DNA, the CDR3 is TGCGCCAGCAGCTTGGAAGGGGGCTACGGTGAGACCCAGTACTTC. Encoded protein: CASSLEGGYGETQYF.

Comments on this clonotype: A single base separates this from a much larger clone, so it may be a read error. This chain uses TRBV12-3 or TRBV12-4 with TRBJ1-2, with D perhaps matching TRBD1 (5 bases). V was trimmed by 4 bases and J by 3 bases, leaving 21 bases between them. The CDR3 covers 17 residues. The CDR3 DNA reads as TGTGCCAGCAGTTCAGCGTTGCACCCGACAGCTTACTATGGCTACACCTTC. This codes for CASSSALHPTAYYGYTF.

This clonotype was seen only a few times. V and J are TRBV6-2 or TRBV6-3 and TRBJ2-7, with 14 nucleotides matching TRBD2. Germline V gene lookup returns CDR1 MNHEY and CDR2 SVGEGT. The ends lost 2 bases at V and 3 bases at J; junction bases unmatched: 9. This CDR3 has 18 residues. The DNA for the CDR3 is TGTGCCAGCAGTTACCTCGGGACTAGCGGGAGTGGGTACTACGAGCAGTACTTC. Translation: CASSYLGTSGSGYYEQYF.

This clonotype was counted at least ten times. The chain carries TRBV12-3 or TRBV12-4 and TRBJ1-1, with D unclear. V lost 7 bases, J lost 6 bases, and 12 bases lay in between. The CDR3 sequence is 12 residues long. The CDR3 loop reads CASITRSAEAFF. CDR3 nucleotides: TGTGCCAGCATTACAAGGTCCGCTGAAGCTTTCTTT.